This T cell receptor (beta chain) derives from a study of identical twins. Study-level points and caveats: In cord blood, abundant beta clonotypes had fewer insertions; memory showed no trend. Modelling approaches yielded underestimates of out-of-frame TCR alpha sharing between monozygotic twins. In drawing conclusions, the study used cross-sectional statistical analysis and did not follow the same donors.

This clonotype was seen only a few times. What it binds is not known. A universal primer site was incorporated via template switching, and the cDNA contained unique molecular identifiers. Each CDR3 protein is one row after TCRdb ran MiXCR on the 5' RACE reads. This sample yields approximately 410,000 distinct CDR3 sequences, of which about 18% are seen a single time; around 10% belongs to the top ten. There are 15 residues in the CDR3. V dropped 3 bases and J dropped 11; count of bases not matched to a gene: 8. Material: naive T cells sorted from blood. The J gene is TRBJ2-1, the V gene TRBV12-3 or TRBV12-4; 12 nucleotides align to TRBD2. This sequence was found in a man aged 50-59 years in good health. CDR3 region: CASSFLGLAGGKQFF. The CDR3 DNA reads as TGTGCCAGCAGTTTTTTAGGGCTAGCGGGGGGGAAGCAGTTCTTC.